These T cell receptor beta chains were read from a single sample in a study of CD4+ T cells in melanoma. Generated by immunoSEQ multiplex PCR, the TCRdb table keeps only in-frame clones and is missing some. The repertoire has fewer than 15,000 clones, more than 60% of them found once; the top ten carry approximately 17%. Sequenced input: cells from a culture (not recorded whether cultured in vitro). These receptors were collected from a human donor with melanoma. The CDR3 runs from the conserved cysteine through the conserved F or W. D genes are given only for firm matches. Clone size is shown for a subset of rows, as once, few, many or a class of expanded clone.

j_gene | abundance | v_gene | d_gene | CDR3nt | CDR3aa
TRBJ1-2 | NA | TRBV19 | TRBD1 | TGTGCCAGTAGTATCCCCGGACAGGGGGCGCATGGCTACACCTTC | CASSIPGQGAHGYTF
TRBJ1-2 | NA | TRBV2 | NA | TGTGCCAGCACACTGACCCCCCGTTATGGCTACACCTTC | CASTLTPRYGYTF
TRBJ1-3 | NA | TRBV30 | NA | TGTGCCTGGAATAGGAGATCGTCTGGAAACACCATATATTTT | CAWNRRSSGNTIYF
TRBJ2-5 | NA | TRBV5-1 | NA | TGCGCCAGCAGCGCGCAGGGTCGAGAGACCCAGTACTTC | CASSAQGRETQYF
TRBJ1-1 | once | TRBV19 | NA | TGTGCCAGTAGCCCGGGGATTCTGAACACTGAAGCTTTCTTT | CASSPGILNTEAFF
TRBJ2-1 | NA | TRBV11-3 | NA | TGTGCCAGCAGCGGGGGGCCGGGCTCCTACAATGAGCAGTTCTTC | CASSGGPGSYNEQFF
TRBJ2-3 | NA | TRBV7-2 | NA | TGTGCCAGCAGCTTAGGCTGGAACACAGATACGCAGTATTTT | CASSLGWNTDTQYF
TRBJ2-1 | NA | TRBV11-1 | TRBD2 | TGTGCCAGCAGCTCTCGACTAGCTTCAGTAACTGAGCAGTTCTTC | CASSSRLASVTEQFF
TRBJ2-1 | once | TRBV5-6 | TRBD2 | TGTGCCAGCAGCTTGGCTACTAGCGGGGAAAGTGAGCAGTTCTTC | CASSLATSGESEQFF
TRBJ1-5 | NA | TRBV7-3 | NA | TGTGCCAGCAGCTTATTTGGGTCGGGACACCTTTCGGCCCAGCATTTT | CASSLFGSGHLSAQHF
TRBJ1-2 | few | TRBV5-6 | NA | TGTGCCAGCAGCTTGGCCGGGGGGGCCGTGTATGGCTACACCTTC | CASSLAGGAVYGYTF
TRBJ2-3 | NA | TRBV19 | NA | TGTGCCAGTAGTATCCCGCCTTCTGGGGAGAGCACAGATACGCAGTATTTT | CASSIPPSGESTDTQYF
TRBJ2-1 | NA | TRBV10-3 | TRBD2 | TGTGCCATCAGAGACAGCGGGAGCTCCTACAATGAGCAGTTCTTC | CAIRDSGSSYNEQFF
TRBJ1-6 | NA | TRBV19 | NA | TGTGCCAGTAGTCCCCAGGGGTTACAGGGTAATTCACCCCTCCACTTT | CASSPQGLQGNSPLHF
TRBJ1-4 | NA | TRBV6-5 | NA | TGTGCCAGCAGTTACCTCCCGGGAACTAATGAAAAACTGTTTTTT | CASSYLPGTNEKLFF
TRBJ1-1 | NA | TRBV5-8 | NA | TGTGCCAGCAGCTTGGTCCAGGGAAAGGGGATGAACACTGAAGCTTTCTTT | CASSLVQGKGMNTEAFF
TRBJ2-3 | NA | TRBV4-1 | TRBD2 | TGCGCCAGCAGCCAAGACGTCCTAGCGGGGGGCCGTAAAGTGAGCTCAGATACGCAGTATTTT | CASSQDVLAGGRKVSSDTQYF
TRBJ1-1 | NA | TRBV9 | NA | TGTGCCAGCAGCGTCTACCCGGGACAGAACACTGAAGCTTTCTTT | CASSVYPGQNTEAFF
TRBJ2-3 | NA | TRBV2 | NA | TGTGCCAGCGGGCTAGCCCCAGATACGCAGTATTTT | CASGLAPDTQYF
TRBJ2-5 | NA | TRBV11-2 | NA | TGTGCCAGCAGCTTATCCCGGTGGTCCGAGACCCAGTACTTC | CASSLSRWSETQYF
TRBJ2-7 | few | TRBV28 | NA | TGTGCCAGCAGTTTGCCGGAAGCCTACGAGCAGTACTTC | CASSLPEAYEQYF
TRBJ1-5 | NA | TRBV27 | NA | TGTGCCAGCAGTTTAAAACCAGCCAGCAATCAGCCCCAGCATTTT | CASSLKPASNQPQHF
TRBJ2-1 | few | TRBV5-1 | NA | TGCGCCAGCAGCTTGGCAGGGAGTGACGAGCAGTTCTTC | CASSLAGSDEQFF
TRBJ1-5 | NA | TRBV4-1 | TRBD1 | TGCGCCAGCAGCCAAGTAGGGACAGGGGACAATCAGCCCCAGCATTTT | CASSQVGTGDNQPQHF
TRBJ1-2 | NA | TRBV7-2 | NA | TGTGCCAGCAGCTTTTCCAACTATGGCTACACCTTC | CASSFSNYGYTF
TRBJ2-5 | few | TRBV11-1 | NA | TGTGCCAGCAGCTTAATTGTTGGGTCAGGGCTTCACTTC | CASSLIVGSGLHF
TRBJ1-2 | NA | TRBV5-4 | NA | TGTGCCAGCAGCTTGACAGGAATAATCTATGGCTACACCTTC | CASSLTGIIYGYTF
TRBJ2-3 | NA | TRBV18 | NA | TGTGCCAGCTCACCATCGGGAAGCACAGATACGCAGTATTTT | CASSPSGSTDTQYF
TRBJ1-3 | NA | TRBV11-2 | NA | TGTGCCAGCAGCTTAAACCCGACAGGCGGCTCTGGAAACACCATATATTTT | CASSLNPTGGSGNTIYF
TRBJ2-4 | NA | TRBV7-2 | NA | TGTGCCAGCAGCTTAGGGGGGGTCGCGGCAAACATTCAGTACTTC | CASSLGGVAANIQYF
TRBJ1-2 | NA | TRBV6-1 | NA | TGTGCCACTCACAGGCCGGGCTATGGCTACACCTTC | CATHRPGYGYTF
TRBJ1-4 | NA | TRBV19 | NA | TGTGCCAGCAGCCAATGGGCAGTTACTAATGAAAAACTGTTTTTT | CASSQWAVTNEKLFF
TRBJ1-1 | few | TRBV10-3 | NA | TGTGCCATCAGTGAGTACGAGGAATCTGAAGCTTTCTTT | CAISEYEESEAFF
TRBJ1-2 | once | TRBV19 | NA | TGTGCCAGTAGCAGCCAGGGCTATGGCTACACCTTC | CASSSQGYGYTF
TRBJ2-6 | NA | TRBV18 | NA | TGTGCCAGCTCACCTGGGACGGGAGCCTCTGGGGCCAACGTCCTGACTTTC | CASSPGTGASGANVLTF
TRBJ2-7 | few | TRBV9 | NA | TGTGCCAGCAGCGAGGACTTGGTTAGCTACGAGCAGTACTTC | CASSEDLVSYEQYF
TRBJ2-3 | NA | TRBV5-4 | TRBD2 | TGTGCCAGCAGCTTACTAGCGGGGGGCCAAGATACGCAGTATTTT | CASSLLAGGQDTQYF
TRBJ2-7 | once | TRBV10-1 | NA | TGCGCCGGCGACTACGAGCAGTACTTC | CAGDYEQYF
TRBJ2-5 | NA | TRBV5-1 | NA | TGCGCCAGCAGCTTGGACGCGCGCCAAGAGACCCAGTACTTC | CASSLDARQETQYF
TRBJ1-2 | few | TRBV5-1 | NA | TGCGCCAGCAGCTTGCCTAAAGGGGCTCATCCCTATGGCTACACCTTC | CASSLPKGAHPYGYTF
TRBJ1-2 | NA | TRBV19 | NA | TGTGCCAGTACCGCATCGAAAGGGGGAACTAACTATGGCTACACCTTC | CASTASKGGTNYGYTF
TRBJ2-1 | NA | TRBV5-1 | NA | TGCGCCAGCAGCTTTGAGGGACACAATGAGCAGTTCTTC | CASSFEGHNEQFF
TRBJ2-7 | NA | TRBV7-9 | TRBD1 | TGTGCCAGCAGCCCTACTGGACAGGGTGGGAGCTACGAGCAGTACTTC | CASSPTGQGGSYEQYF
TRBJ1-2 | NA | TRBV5-4 | TRBD1 | TGTGCCAGCAGCTTGGGTGGGCCAGGGGGCGCGAAGATGTATGGCTACACCTTC | CASSLGGPGGAKMYGYTF
TRBJ2-2 | NA | TRBV7-6 | TRBD2 | TGTGCCAGCAGCTCAGCGGGCGGGGGGGCCCCCGGGGAGCTGTTTTTT | CASSSAGGGAPGELFF
TRBJ1-1 | medium-sized | TRBV5-6 | TRBD1 | TGTGCCAGCAGCCTCGGGACAGCTACTGAAGCTTTCTTT | CASSLGTATEAFF
TRBJ1-2 | few | TRBV2 | NA | TGTGCCAGCACCCGTTCGAGTTACGGTCTCGGCTACACCTTC | CASTRSSYGLGYTF
TRBJ2-2 | few | TRBV5-1 | TRBD1 | TGCGCCAGCAGCGCAACAGGGGGGCACACCGGGGAGCTGTTTTTT | CASSATGGHTGELFF
TRBJ1-5 | few | TRBV27 | NA | TGTGCCAGCAGTTGGGGGGACGGCAATCAGCCCCAGCATTTT | CASSWGDGNQPQHF
TRBJ1-2 | NA | TRBV5-5 | NA | TGTGCCAGCAGCCGAACCGACGGGGGCTCCTATGGCTACACCTTC | CASSRTDGGSYGYTF
TRBJ2-7 | NA | TRBV23-1 | TRBD1 | TGCGCCAGCAGTCCAAAGCTACCCGACAGGGCCCTATGCTACGAGCAGTACTTC | CASSPKLPDRALCYEQYF
TRBJ2-7 | NA | TRBV4-1 | NA | TGCGCCAGCAGCCAAGTTTCGGGGGCTCTTAACTACGAGCAGTACTTC | CASSQVSGALNYEQYF
TRBJ2-2 | once | TRBV5-1 | NA | TGCGCCAGCAGTCGGCAGGGTGGCGGGGAGCTGTTTTTT | CASSRQGGGELFF
TRBJ1-5 | NA | TRBV19 | NA | TGTGCCAGCTGCCGGGCCACGGACAATCAGCCCCAGCATTTT | CASCRATDNQPQHF
TRBJ2-5 | NA | TRBV9 | NA | TGTGCCAGCAGCGTAGCGTCTAACCAAGAGACCCAGTACTTC | CASSVASNQETQYF
TRBJ2-3 | NA | TRBV7-8 | TRBD2 | TGTGCCAGCAGCTTAGGTCGGATGGCGGGGAGGGAGGTAGGGAATACGCAGTATTTT | CASSLGRMAGREVGNTQYF
TRBJ1-1 | NA | TRBV6-6 | NA | TGTGCCAGCAGTTACCTACTAGGGGGAGAAGCTTTCTTT | CASSYLLGGEAFF